The T cell receptor beta chain described here comes from a study of cytomegalovirus exposure and HLA in healthy donors. Germline CDR1 and CDR2: LGHNA and YSLEER. The V segment lost 2 bases and the J segment 2 bases; nucleotides outside the gene matches: 5. This CDR3 has 16 amino acids. Whole-study findings and limits: Many donors carried some public TCRs, although rarity characterized most TCR sequences. Several of the most significant clusters were apparently associated with common viral pathogens in a later analysis.

Each donor was healthy, and each was a bone marrow donor. About this clone: What it recognizes is unknown.

This PCR relied on a set of 60 Vbeta primers and 13 Jbeta primers. Using immunoSEQ multiplex PCR, the repertoire was profiled, and TCRdb retains in-frame clones only, with some absent. Among some 210,000 clones listed, 75% to 90% were seen once. V usage is TRBV4-3 and J usage is TRBJ2-3; TRBD1 matches at 9 bases. This clonotype was obtained from a man aged 25-45 years in good health and CMV-seronegative. The sample was PBMCs. The CDR3 sequence is CASSQPGQGFTDTQYF. The DNA for the CDR3 is TGCGCCAGCAGCCAACCCGGACAGGGGTTCACAGATACGCAGTATTTT.